Listed below are T cell receptor beta chains from one sample, sequenced in a study of technical replicates of blood from a handful of donors. The repertoire was sequenced with immunoSEQ multiplex PCR; TCRdb's copy has only in-frame clones and lacks some. The sample has more than 90,000 clones, around 96% seen once. Sequencing was carried out using T cells isolated from PBMCs. The source is a human donor in good health. Each CDR3 is given with its conserved first and last residue. Fields, in order: J gene, clone size, V gene, D gene, CDR3 DNA, CDR3 protein. D genes are given only for firm matches. Some rows have no size entry. The others give once, few or many, or a class for an expanded clone.

j_gene: TRBJ1-1
abundance: -
v_gene: TRBV6-5
d_gene: -
CDR3nt: TGTGCCAGCAGTTACCGGGGGGTGAACACTGAAGCTTTCTTT
CDR3aa: CASSYRGVNTEAFF

j_gene: TRBJ1-1
abundance: once
v_gene: TRBV7-9
d_gene: -
CDR3nt: TGTGCCAGCAGCGCACGGGCTTGGGAGCGCACTGAAGCTTTCTTT
CDR3aa: CASSARAWERTEAFF

j_gene: TRBJ2-7
abundance: -
v_gene: TRBV19
d_gene: -
CDR3nt: TGTGCCAGTAGTACCCGGGAACACTACGAGCAGTACTTC
CDR3aa: CASSTREHYEQYF

j_gene: TRBJ2-5
abundance: -
v_gene: TRBV19
d_gene: -
CDR3nt: TGTGCCAGTAGCCCCTCGGGTGGTCAAGAGACCCAGTACTTC
CDR3aa: CASSPSGGQETQYF

j_gene: TRBJ2-3
abundance: once
v_gene: TRBV27
d_gene: TRBD1
CDR3nt: TGTGCCAGCAGTTGGACAGGGTTGGATACGCAGTATTTT
CDR3aa: CASSWTGLDTQYF

j_gene: TRBJ2-5
abundance: -
v_gene: TRBV4-1
d_gene: TRBD2
CDR3nt: TGCGCCAGCAGTGTGACTAGCGGACAAGAGACCCAGTACTTC
CDR3aa: CASSVTSGQETQYF

j_gene: TRBJ1-2
abundance: -
v_gene: TRBV15
d_gene: TRBD1
CDR3nt: TGTGCCACCAGCAGAGGACAGGGGGTTACTAACTATGGCTACACCTTC
CDR3aa: CATSRGQGVTNYGYTF

j_gene: TRBJ2-7
abundance: -
v_gene: TRBV15
d_gene: -
CDR3nt: TGTGCCACCAGCAGCAAATTTTCGGGACACCCGTCCTACGAGCAGTACTTC
CDR3aa: CATSSKFSGHPSYEQYF

j_gene: TRBJ2-1
abundance: -
v_gene: TRBV7-2
d_gene: TRBD2
CDR3nt: TGTGCCAGCAGCTCACGATCCGGGACTAGCGGCCACAATGAGCAGTTCTTC
CDR3aa: CASSSRSGTSGHNEQFF

j_gene: TRBJ2-1
abundance: -
v_gene: TRBV7-9
d_gene: -
CDR3nt: TGTGCCAGCAGTGTCCAGGTGGTGGTTAATGAGCAGTTCTTC
CDR3aa: CASSVQVVVNEQFF

j_gene: TRBJ1-2
abundance: -
v_gene: TRBV14
d_gene: TRBD1
CDR3nt: TGTGCCAGCAGCCAAGGAAGGACAGGGCGACGAACTAACTATGGCTACACCTTC
CDR3aa: CASSQGRTGRRTNYGYTF

j_gene: TRBJ1-1
abundance: -
v_gene: TRBV20-1
d_gene: -
CDR3nt: TGCAGTGCTAGAGGGGCGTCGTATGCTTTCTTT
CDR3aa: CSARGASYAFF

j_gene: TRBJ1-1
abundance: -
v_gene: TRBV6-5
d_gene: TRBD1
CDR3nt: TGTGCCAGCAGTTCTCGAGTAGGACAGGGATTTTCCCGGGCTTTCTTT
CDR3aa: CASSSRVGQGFSRAFF

j_gene: TRBJ1-1
abundance: -
v_gene: TRBV9
d_gene: -
CDR3nt: TGTGCCAGCAGCCTTGGTAGTCAGGGAATGAACACTGAAGCTTTCTTT
CDR3aa: CASSLGSQGMNTEAFF

j_gene: TRBJ1-5
abundance: once
v_gene: TRBV5-5
d_gene: -
CDR3nt: TGTGCCAGCAGCCTGAGGGAGCCCAGGTACAATCAGCCCCAGCATTTT
CDR3aa: CASSLREPRYNQPQHF

j_gene: TRBJ2-2
abundance: -
v_gene: TRBV5-1
d_gene: -
CDR3nt: TGCGCCAGCAGCTTGGCGTCCACCGGGGAGCTGTTTTTT
CDR3aa: CASSLASTGELFF

j_gene: TRBJ1-3
abundance: -
v_gene: TRBV10-2
d_gene: -
CDR3nt: TGCGCCAGCAGAACCGGGACATTAAACTCTGGAAACACCATATATTTT
CDR3aa: CASRTGTLNSGNTIYF

j_gene: TRBJ2-7
abundance: -
v_gene: TRBV5-1
d_gene: -
CDR3nt: TGCGCCAGCAGGGGGGCGTACGACGAGCAGTACTTC
CDR3aa: CASRGAYDEQYF

j_gene: TRBJ1-2
abundance: -
v_gene: TRBV27
d_gene: -
CDR3nt: TGTGCCAGCAGTTGGGACAACACGGCTAACTATGGCTACACCTTC
CDR3aa: CASSWDNTANYGYTF

j_gene: TRBJ1-1
abundance: -
v_gene: TRBV6-1
d_gene: -
CDR3nt: TGTGCCAGCACCGGAGCGGGATACACTGAAGCTTTCTTT
CDR3aa: CASTGAGYTEAFF

j_gene: TRBJ2-7
abundance: once
v_gene: TRBV5-1
d_gene: TRBD1
CDR3nt: TGCGCCAGCAGCTCCGGGACAGGGATCACCTACGAGCAGTACTTC
CDR3aa: CASSSGTGITYEQYF

j_gene: TRBJ2-6
abundance: -
v_gene: TRBV27
d_gene: -
CDR3nt: TGTGCCAGCAGTGGTTACAGGGAGTCGATCTCTGGGGCCAACGTCCTGACTTTC
CDR3aa: CASSGYRESISGANVLTF

j_gene: TRBJ1-4
abundance: once
v_gene: TRBV9
d_gene: -
CDR3nt: TGTGCCAGCAGCGTAGCGTGGGGCTCGGATGAAAAACTGTTTTTT
CDR3aa: CASSVAWGSDEKLFF

j_gene: TRBJ1-1
abundance: once
v_gene: TRBV7-9
d_gene: TRBD1
CDR3nt: TGTGCCAGCAGCTTGGGGACAGCGAACACTGAAGCTTTCTTT
CDR3aa: CASSLGTANTEAFF

j_gene: TRBJ2-7
abundance: -
v_gene: TRBV18
d_gene: -
CDR3nt: TGTGCCAGCTCCCCGAGCTCCTACGAGCAGTACTTC
CDR3aa: CASSPSSYEQYF

j_gene: TRBJ1-4
abundance: -
v_gene: TRBV11-2
d_gene: -
CDR3nt: TGTGCCAGCAGCTTAGAATCTCTCAGGGCTGAAAAACTGTTTTTT
CDR3aa: CASSLESLRAEKLFF

j_gene: TRBJ1-2
abundance: -
v_gene: TRBV6-6
d_gene: -
CDR3nt: TGTGCCAGCAGCTCCTGGAGACAGCCATCAGGCTACACCTTC
CDR3aa: CASSSWRQPSGYTF

j_gene: TRBJ1-5
abundance: once
v_gene: TRBV12-5
d_gene: -
CDR3nt: TGTGCTAGTGGCACACCAGGGTACAATCAGCCCCAGCATTTT
CDR3aa: CASGTPGYNQPQHF

j_gene: TRBJ1-1
abundance: few
v_gene: TRBV5-6
d_gene: TRBD1
CDR3nt: TGTGCCAGCAGCTTGCTCCTAGACAGGGCCGGGACTGAAGCTTTCTTT
CDR3aa: CASSLLLDRAGTEAFF

j_gene: TRBJ2-1
abundance: -
v_gene: TRBV5-1
d_gene: TRBD1
CDR3nt: TGCGCCAGCAGCGTGAGGCTAGGACAGGGAGTTAATGAGCAGTTCTTC
CDR3aa: CASSVRLGQGVNEQFF

j_gene: TRBJ1-2
abundance: -
v_gene: TRBV6-5
d_gene: TRBD1
CDR3nt: TGTGCCAGCAGTCGCGGGACAGCCTATGGCTACACCTTC
CDR3aa: CASSRGTAYGYTF

j_gene: TRBJ1-2
abundance: -
v_gene: TRBV7-9
d_gene: -
CDR3nt: TGTGCCAGCAGCTTAGGAGGCAGGGCGGCGAAACGGTATGGCTACACCTTC
CDR3aa: CASSLGGRAAKRYGYTF

j_gene: TRBJ2-3
abundance: -
v_gene: TRBV5-6
d_gene: -
CDR3nt: TGTGCCAGCAGCTTATTTACAGGCCTGGATACGCAGTATTTT
CDR3aa: CASSLFTGLDTQYF

j_gene: TRBJ1-1
abundance: -
v_gene: TRBV28
d_gene: TRBD1
CDR3nt: TGTGCCAGCAGTTCGGGACAGGTGGGGACTGAAGCTTTCTTT
CDR3aa: CASSSGQVGTEAFF

j_gene: TRBJ1-4
abundance: -
v_gene: TRBV29-1
d_gene: -
CDR3nt: TGCAGCGCGTTAGAGGGAGAAAAACTGTTTTTT
CDR3aa: CSALEGEKLFF

j_gene: TRBJ2-5
abundance: -
v_gene: TRBV11-2
d_gene: -
CDR3nt: TGTGCCAGCAGCTTAGAAGGGGTCAGGGGAGAGACCCAGTACTTC
CDR3aa: CASSLEGVRGETQYF

j_gene: TRBJ2-3
abundance: -
v_gene: TRBV4-1
d_gene: TRBD2
CDR3nt: TGCGCCAGCAGCCAAGATCGTGATAGCGGGAAAATAGGTACGCAGTATTTT
CDR3aa: CASSQDRDSGKIGTQYF

j_gene: TRBJ1-3
abundance: -
v_gene: TRBV28
d_gene: -
CDR3nt: TGTGCCAGCAGTTCCGGGTACTCAGGGTCCGGAAACACCATATATTTT
CDR3aa: CASSSGYSGSGNTIYF

j_gene: TRBJ2-1
abundance: -
v_gene: TRBV6-1
d_gene: -
CDR3nt: TGTGCCAGCAGTGAAGCAGCAGGGGCAGTTGCTAACAATGAGCAGTTCTTC
CDR3aa: CASSEAAGAVANNEQFF

j_gene: TRBJ2-5
abundance: -
v_gene: TRBV13
d_gene: -
CDR3nt: TGTGCCAGCAGCTTAGCGCAGGGATCCACGGAGACCCAGTACTTC
CDR3aa: CASSLAQGSTETQYF

j_gene: TRBJ2-7
abundance: -
v_gene: TRBV4-1
d_gene: -
CDR3nt: TGCGCCAGCAGCCATACTAGATTTCCTAGCGAGCAGTACTTC
CDR3aa: CASSHTRFPSEQYF

j_gene: TRBJ1-6
abundance: -
v_gene: TRBV14
d_gene: -
CDR3nt: TGTGCCAGCAGCCATTCGTCGGGGGCACCCCTCCACTTT
CDR3aa: CASSHSSGAPLHF

j_gene: TRBJ1-5
abundance: once
v_gene: TRBV15
d_gene: TRBD1
CDR3nt: TGTGCCACCAGCAGGGGACAGGGATTCAATCAGCCCCAGCATTTT
CDR3aa: CATSRGQGFNQPQHF

j_gene: TRBJ2-3
abundance: -
v_gene: TRBV25-1
d_gene: TRBD2
CDR3nt: TGTGCCAGCAGTGAAACCCTAGCGGGAACCACAGATACGCAGTATTTT
CDR3aa: CASSETLAGTTDTQYF

j_gene: TRBJ2-5
abundance: once
v_gene: TRBV5-4
d_gene: -
CDR3nt: TGTGCCAGCAGCTTGAGGGCCGGGATCGTAGAGACCCAGTACTTC
CDR3aa: CASSLRAGIVETQYF

j_gene: TRBJ1-4
abundance: -
v_gene: TRBV19
d_gene: TRBD1
CDR3nt: TGTGCCAGTAGTCCCTCACAGGGGGTCAATGAAAAACTGTTTTTT
CDR3aa: CASSPSQGVNEKLFF

j_gene: TRBJ2-3
abundance: -
v_gene: TRBV9
d_gene: TRBD2
CDR3nt: TGTGCCAGCAGCGTAAGCGGGGGGGCTGATACGCAGTATTTT
CDR3aa: CASSVSGGADTQYF

j_gene: TRBJ2-1
abundance: -
v_gene: TRBV6-1
d_gene: TRBD2
CDR3nt: TGTGCCAGCAGTGACAGGGCGGACGGCGGGAGACCGGGGTTCTTC
CDR3aa: CASSDRADGGRPGFF

j_gene: TRBJ1-3
abundance: -
v_gene: TRBV6-1
d_gene: -
CDR3nt: TGTGCCAGCAGTGTGTTCATGAGCGCTGGAAACACCATATATTTT
CDR3aa: CASSVFMSAGNTIYF

j_gene: TRBJ2-1
abundance: -
v_gene: TRBV6-4
d_gene: TRBD2
CDR3nt: TGTGCCAGCAGTAGGGAGGGGACCTACAATGAGCAGTTCTTC
CDR3aa: CASSREGTYNEQFF

j_gene: TRBJ1-1
abundance: -
v_gene: TRBV5-5
d_gene: -
CDR3nt: TGTGCCAGCAGCTTCAGGGATTACACTGAAGCTTTCTTT
CDR3aa: CASSFRDYTEAFF

j_gene: TRBJ2-5
abundance: -
v_gene: TRBV7-6
d_gene: TRBD2
CDR3nt: TGTGCCAGCAGCTTAGTGGGAGCGGGGGGGCCGGAGACCCAGTACTTC
CDR3aa: CASSLVGAGGPETQYF

j_gene: TRBJ2-2
abundance: -
v_gene: TRBV18
d_gene: TRBD2
CDR3nt: TGTGCCAGCTCACCGGTCCGGACTAGCGGGAGGCCCGGGGAGCTGTTTTTT
CDR3aa: CASSPVRTSGRPGELFF

j_gene: TRBJ2-1
abundance: -
v_gene: TRBV2
d_gene: -
CDR3nt: TGTGCCAGCAGTGAAAGCCGCCTTACAGGGACCTGGCTAGTCTACAATGAGCAGTTCTTC
CDR3aa: CASSESRLTGTWLVYNEQFF

j_gene: TRBJ2-3
abundance: once
v_gene: TRBV7-2
d_gene: TRBD1
CDR3nt: TGTGCCAGCAGCTCTACAGGGGTTTCGGGAGATACGCAGTATTTT
CDR3aa: CASSSTGVSGDTQYF

j_gene: TRBJ1-2
abundance: -
v_gene: TRBV7-3
d_gene: -
CDR3nt: TGTGCCAGCAGCCTTACCCGGACAGACTATGGCTACACCTTC
CDR3aa: CASSLTRTDYGYTF

j_gene: TRBJ2-3
abundance: -
v_gene: TRBV5-4
d_gene: TRBD2
CDR3nt: TGTGCCAGCAGCTTGAAAAGCGGGAGCGCAGATACGCAGTATTTT
CDR3aa: CASSLKSGSADTQYF